The 25 T cell receptor beta chains below all came from one sample that was sequenced in a study of long-term antiretroviral therapy in people with HIV. Version v3.0 of the immunoSEQ assay was performed at survey level. Clones were read by immunoSEQ multiplex PCR, and TCRdb kept only the in-frame ones, dropping some. This table has about 12,000 clones, under 85% appearing once. Specimen: unsorted PBMCs, collected 3.4 years after starting antiretroviral therapy. The receptors were gathered from a man aged 40-49 years with HIV.

V is TRBV15 and J is TRBJ2-7, with 7 bases identical to TRBD2. The CDR3 contains 15 residues. The V gene end was trimmed by 0 bases and the J gene end by 1 base; junction bases not matched to a gene: 3. Germline V gives CDR1 LNHNV, CDR2 YYDKDF (reference sequence). The CDR3 bases are TGTGCCACCAGCAGAGAAGCTAGCGGTTCCTACGAGCAGTACTTC. It specifies CATSREASGSYEQYF.

The count of this clone is one. The V call is TRBV28, the J call TRBJ2-7; 9 bases match TRBD2. The CDR3 runs 16 residues. J lost 1 base, V lost 6 bases, and 10 bases had no gene match. Looked up from germline, CDR1 is MDHEN and CDR2 is SYDVKM. The CDR3 DNA sequence: TGTGCCAGCAGCCTTGGCGGGGGGGACAGATCCTACGAGCAGTACTTC. Translating it yields CASSLGGGDRSYEQYF. Supplemented by reference TRBV28 and TRBJ2-7, the full variable domain reads DVKVTQSSRYLVKRTGEKVFLECVQDMDHENMFWYRQDPGLGLRLIYFSYDVKMKEKGDIPEGYSVSREKKERFSLILESASTNQTSMYLCASSLGGGDRSYEQYFGPGTRLTVT.

J is TRBJ2-7 and V is TRBV11-2; unclear D gene. V lost 0 bases and J 7 bases, leaving 13 bases between the germline ends. Germline CDR1 and CDR2: SGHAT and FQNNGV. This CDR3 region has 14 residues. In nucleotides, the CDR3 is TGTGCCAGCAGCTTAGAGGACGGCCCCTTTGAGCAGTACTTC. Its translation is CASSLEDGPFEQYF.

The gene calls are TRBV5-6 and TRBJ2-3, with 8 nucleotides matching TRBD2. V lost 7 bases, J lost 3 bases, and 4 bases stayed unmatched. Germline values: CDR1 SGHDT, CDR2 YYEEEE. The CDR3 consists of 13 residues. Here the CDR3 DNA reads TGTGCCAGCCGCGGACTAGCTACAGATACGCAGTATTTT. The encoded protein is CASRGLATDTQYF.

This chain uses TRBV9 with TRBJ1-1, with TRBD1 as a possible D gene (6 bases). CDR3 length: 15 residues. Germline V gives CDR1 SGDLS, CDR2 YYNGEE. Trimming left V 2 bases short and J 4 bases short, with 15 bases between. This chain's CDR3 is CASSVGGGAGTEAFF. CDR3 bases: TGTGCCAGCAGCGTGGGGGGGGGCGCGGGCACTGAAGCTTTCTTT.

V and J are TRBV19 and TRBJ1-1, with D possibly TRBD1 on 5 matching bases. The CDR3 consists of 14 residues. V lost 3 bases, J lost 4 bases, and 12 bases lay in between. The germline V gene has CDR1 LNHDA and CDR2 SQIVND (reference sequence). The CDR3 protein is CASSMDRGVTEAFF. For the CDR3, the DNA is TGTGCCAGTAGTATGGACCGAGGGGTCACTGAAGCTTTCTTT.

V gene TRBV18 combines with J gene TRBJ2-3, with a weak D call TRBD1 (6 bases). CDR3 length: 15 amino acids. The V gene's germline CDR1 is KGHSH and CDR2 LQKENI. V gave up 4 bases and J gave up 2 bases, with 13 bases separating them. The DNA of the CDR3 is TGTGCCAGCTCACTCAGTCAGGGGCACACAGATACGCAGTATTTT. Amino acid sequence: CASSLSQGHTDTQYF.

The J gene is TRBJ2-7, the V gene TRBV19; 9 nucleotides match TRBD2. This CDR3 region has 16 residues. V lost 2 bases to trimming and J lost 6 bases; unmatched junction nucleotides: 11. Germline V gene data show CDR1 as LNHDA and CDR2 as SQIVND (reference sequence). Written as DNA, the CDR3 is TGTGCCAGTAGTATAAGATTCGCGGGAGGGCCCCGCGAGCAGTACTTC. Translated: CASSIRFAGGPREQYF.

The gene calls are TRBV10-3 and TRBJ2-5; unclear D gene. Germline CDR1 reads ENHRY; CDR2 reads SYGVKD. V was cut by 2 bases and J by 1 base, with 14 bases left in between. This CDR3 is built from 16 residues. CDR3 nucleotides: TGTGCCATCAGTGAGCCTACAGCAGCGACCCAAGAGACCCAGTACTTC. Its protein product is CAISEPTAATQETQYF.

The rearrangement joins TRBV5-1 to TRBJ1-4; the match to TRBD1 covers 11 bases. J lost 15 bases, V lost 5 bases, and 12 bases had no gene match. The V gene's germline CDR1 is SGHRS and CDR2 YFSETQ. This CDR3 has 14 residues. The CDR3 is CASSYGQGAPEVFF. The CDR3 DNA is TGCGCCAGCAGTTACGGACAGGGGGCGCCTGAGGTGTTTTTT.

The CDR3 nucleotides read TGTGCCAGCAGTTATGAGGAGAACTATGGCTACACCTTC. This encodes CASSYEENYGYTF. The chain links TRBV6-5 to TRBJ1-2, with D unresolved. The CDR3 has 13 amino acids. V lost 3 bases, J lost 2 bases, and 7 bases lay in between. Germline CDR1 is MNHEY and CDR2 is SVGAGI.

This sequence joins TRBV6-7 and TRBJ1-5; 7 nucleotides align to TRBD1. TRBV6-7 is known as an ORF, though its function is uncertain. Trimming removed 10 bases from V and 5 bases from J; junction bases left unmatched: 17. CDR3 size: 16 residues. As DNA, the CDR3 is TGTGCCACAGAAATACCGACAGGGAGAAGGTATCAGCCCCAGCATTTT. Protein product: CATEIPTGRRYQPQHF.

This chain joins TRBV6-5 and TRBJ2-5; D is undetermined. The ends were cut back, 2 bases at V and 2 bases at J, with 6 bases in the middle. Looked up from germline, CDR1 is MNHEY and CDR2 is SVGAGI. The CDR3 has 13 residues. As DNA, the CDR3 is TGTGCCAGCAGTTACCGAAGACAAGAGACCCAGTACTTC. Its protein is CASSYRRQETQYF.

In regard to this clone: A junction boundary mismatches the germline segment, possibly from a read error. The chain couples TRBV6-6 to TRBJ1-5; D unresolved. This CDR3 has 10 amino acids. CDR1 MNHNY and CDR2 SVGAGI come from the germline V gene (reference sequence). The CDR3: CASSTQPQHF. DNA of the CDR3: TGTGCCAGCAGCACTCAGCCCCAGCATTTT.

V usage is TRBV7-2 and J usage is TRBJ1-4; 9 nucleotides agree with TRBD1. Germline trimming cut 6 bases from V and 5 bases from J; bases unmatched to any gene: 7. This CDR3 has 15 amino acids. Germline loops: CDR1 SGHTA, CDR2 FQGNSA. The CDR3 sequence is CASRRTGGRNEKLFF. CDR3 in DNA: TGTGCCAGCAGACGTACAGGGGGCAGAAATGAAAAACTGTTTTTT.

This chain uses TRBV5-1 with TRBJ2-5; the D call may be TRBD1 or TRBD2 (5 bases each). CDR3 length: 14 amino acids. The V end was cut by 4 bases, the J end by 9 bases, with 19 bases between. Germline assignment: CDR1 SGHRS and CDR2 YFSETQ. CDR3 bases: TGCGCCAGCAGCCTCACACCGGGGCCCCGGCCCCAGTACTTC. The encoded protein is CASSLTPGPRPQYF.

The chain combines TRBV6-1 with TRBJ2-1; a weak D match, TRBD1 (6 bases). The CDR3 contains 15 residues. Trimming removed 3 bases from V and 2 bases from J, with 11 bases in between. Germline CDR1 and CDR2: MNHNS and SASEGT. The CDR3 DNA sequence: TGTGCCAGCAGTGATGGGCAGGGGACCTACAATGAGCAGTTCTTC. Amino acid sequence: CASSDGQGTYNEQFF.

V usage is TRBV11-2 and J usage is TRBJ2-7, with D perhaps matching TRBD2 (6 bases). The V gene's germline CDR1 is SGHAT and CDR2 FQNNGV. The CDR3 totals 16 residues. V was cut by 4 bases and J by 0 bases, with 16 bases left in between. This CDR3 reads CASSSRRAGSSYEQYF. The CDR3 DNA follows: TGTGCCAGCAGCTCCAGGCGTGCCGGGAGCTCCTACGAGCAGTACTTC.

The gene calls are TRBV4-2 and TRBJ2-3; 7 positions match TRBD1. V shed 1 base and J 4 bases; nucleotides not matched to a gene: 5. CDR3 size: 15 residues. Germline lookup yields CDR1 LGHNA and CDR2 YNFKEQ. The CDR3 sequence: CASSQATGDADTQYF. DNA of the CDR3: TGTGCCAGCAGCCAAGCAACAGGGGATGCAGATACGCAGTATTTT.

V usage is TRBV4-2 and J usage is TRBJ1-1; maybe TRBD1 (5 bases). This CDR3 spans 14 amino acids. V was cut by 0 bases and J by 11 bases, with 16 bases left in between. Germline assignment: CDR1 LGHNA and CDR2 YNFKEQ. Here the CDR3 reads CASSQDQGRTLAFF. Here the CDR3 DNA reads TGTGCCAGCAGCCAAGATCAGGGTAGGACTCTTGCTTTCTTT.

This rearrangement joins TRBV21-1 to TRBJ1-2; TRBD1, the table's D call, lacks a check against the DNA. TRBV21-1 is a documented pseudogene. The CDR3 spans 20 residues. The CDR3 sequence: CASSNRPTESKDREVYGYTF. As DNA, the CDR3 is TGTGCCAGCAGCAATAGGCCGACCGAGAGTAAGGACAGGGAAGTCTATGGCTACACCTTC.

The V call is TRBV5-1, the J call TRBJ2-7; 9 bases fit TRBD2. The germline V gene has CDR1 SGHRS and CDR2 YFSETQ. With 4 bases clipped from V and 3 bases from J, the junction kept 8 bases outside the gene matches. CDR3 length: 15 residues. In nucleotides, the CDR3 is TGCGCCAGCAGCCTATTGATAGCGGGAGACTACGAGCAGTACTTC. This translates into CASSLLIAGDYEQYF.

V usage is TRBV5-8 and J usage is TRBJ2-3; unclear D gene. In germline, CDR1 is SGHTS, CDR2 YDEGEE. Trimming shortened V by 0 bases and J by 6 bases, and 8 bases separated the two germline ends. The CDR3 is made up of 13 amino acids. In nucleotides, the CDR3 is TGTGCCAGCAGCTTGGTTGCTGGGGATACGCAGTATTTT. Its protein product is CASSLVAGDTQYF.

The chain employs TRBV4-2 and TRBJ2-7; TRBD1 matches 9 bases. Trimming removed 0 bases from V and 2 bases from J; junction bases left unmatched: 17. Germline values: CDR1 LGHNA, CDR2 YNFKEQ. This CDR3 is built from 20 residues. In DNA, the CDR3 is TGTGCCAGCAGCCAAGAAGTTAGAGGGACAGGGAACCACAACCCCTACGAGCAGTACTTC. Its protein product is CASSQEVRGTGNHNPYEQYF.

The V and J genes are TRBV19 and TRBJ2-3; possibly TRBD1 or TRBD2 for D (7 bases each). Germline CDR1 and CDR2: LNHDA and SQIVND (reference sequence). Trimming took off 3 bases at V and 4 bases at J, with 11 bases between the two ends. This CDR3 contains 14 residues. The chain's CDR3 is CASSIQGGSDTQYF. The CDR3 nucleotides are TGTGCCAGTAGTATTCAGGGGGGGTCAGATACGCAGTATTTT.